This is a list of T cell receptor beta chains from one sample in a study of blood T cell repertoires in COVID-19. This table comes from immunoSEQ multiplex PCR, and its TCRdb copy is limited to in-frame clones, with some not included. This sample yields tens of thousands of clones, of which around 87% are seen a single time; roughly 1% belongs to the top ten. The specimen sequenced was peripheral blood. The receptors here all came from a man between 70 and 80 years old with acute or convalescent COVID-19. CDR3s include the opening cysteine and the closing phenylalanine or tryptophan. Fields, in order: D gene, J gene, V gene, clone size, CDR3 DNA, CDR3 protein. D genes are given only for firm matches. The size entry is marked missing in some rows and otherwise reads once, few, many or a size class.

d_gene: TRBD1
j_gene: TRBJ1-1
v_gene: TRBV30
abundance: -
CDR3nt: TGTGCCTGGAGACTGCGGGACAGAACCACTGAAGCTTTCTTT
CDR3aa: CAWRLRDRTTEAFF

d_gene: TRBD2
j_gene: TRBJ2-7
v_gene: TRBV5-1
abundance: -
CDR3nt: TGCGCCAGCAGCCCGACTAGCGGGAGTCGAGAGCAGTACTTC
CDR3aa: CASSPTSGSREQYF

d_gene: -
j_gene: TRBJ2-1
v_gene: TRBV3-1/TRBV3-2
abundance: -
CDR3nt: TGTGCCAGCAGCCAAGTTCTCCGGGCCCAGGCGGGTGAGCAGTTCTTC
CDR3aa: CASSQVLRAQAGEQFF

d_gene: -
j_gene: TRBJ2-3
v_gene: TRBV6-5
abundance: -
CDR3nt: TGTGCGGTCGCGCTTCGGGTGACAGATACGCAGTATTTT
CDR3aa: CAVALRVTDTQYF

d_gene: -
j_gene: TRBJ1-2
v_gene: TRBV3-1/TRBV3-2
abundance: -
CDR3nt: TGTGCCAGCAGAAGCGGGGGATCTAACTATGGCTACACCTTC
CDR3aa: CASRSGGSNYGYTF

d_gene: -
j_gene: TRBJ2-4
v_gene: TRBV18
abundance: -
CDR3nt: TGTGCCAGCTCTCATTCAAGGGGCCGTCAGGACATTCAGTACTTC
CDR3aa: CASSHSRGRQDIQYF

d_gene: TRBD1
j_gene: TRBJ2-1
v_gene: TRBV5-1
abundance: -
CDR3nt: TGCGCCAGCAGCCCGCCCCCGACAGGGGCCAATGAGCAGTTCTTC
CDR3aa: CASSPPPTGANEQFF

d_gene: -
j_gene: TRBJ1-2
v_gene: TRBV18
abundance: -
CDR3nt: TGTGCCAGCTCACCGGACGGTCGGGGTAGTTATGGCTACACCTTC
CDR3aa: CASSPDGRGSYGYTF

d_gene: -
j_gene: TRBJ2-7
v_gene: TRBV19
abundance: -
CDR3nt: TGTGCCAGTAGTAACTACGTAACTAGTATGCGGGAGCAGTACTTC
CDR3aa: CASSNYVTSMREQYF

d_gene: -
j_gene: TRBJ1-2
v_gene: TRBV6-1
abundance: -
CDR3nt: TGTGCCAGCAGGCATCAAGGCGCGGCTGGCTACACCTTC
CDR3aa: CASRHQGAAGYTF

d_gene: TRBD1
j_gene: TRBJ1-2
v_gene: TRBV30
abundance: -
CDR3nt: TGTGCCTCCGGACAGGGAGGGATGAATCGGGGCTACACCTTC
CDR3aa: CASGQGGMNRGYTF

d_gene: -
j_gene: TRBJ2-7
v_gene: TRBV18
abundance: -
CDR3nt: TGTGCCAGCTCACCACCGGTGGGAGCCTACGAGCAGTACTTC
CDR3aa: CASSPPVGAYEQYF

d_gene: TRBD1
j_gene: TRBJ1-6
v_gene: TRBV27
abundance: -
CDR3nt: TGTGCCAGCAGTGTCCAGGGGGGCTCCTATAATTCACCCCTCCACTTT
CDR3aa: CASSVQGGSYNSPLHF

d_gene: TRBD1
j_gene: TRBJ1-2
v_gene: TRBV29-1
abundance: -
CDR3nt: TGCAGCGTTGAATCTCTGGGACAGGGGGCATGGTATGGCTACACCTTC
CDR3aa: CSVESLGQGAWYGYTF

d_gene: -
j_gene: TRBJ1-4
v_gene: TRBV14
abundance: -
CDR3nt: TGTGCCAGCAGCCAAGAAAGGGTGACAGGAGATAATGAAAAACTGTTTTTT
CDR3aa: CASSQERVTGDNEKLFF

d_gene: -
j_gene: TRBJ2-7
v_gene: TRBV29-1
abundance: -
CDR3nt: TGCAGCGTTTTACGCTCCGCCGGCTACGAGCAGTACTTC
CDR3aa: CSVLRSAGYEQYF

d_gene: -
j_gene: TRBJ1-1
v_gene: TRBV28
abundance: -
CDR3nt: TGTGCCAGCAGGCTCAGGGTGACTGAAGCTTTCTTT
CDR3aa: CASRLRVTEAFF

d_gene: -
j_gene: TRBJ2-2
v_gene: TRBV5-1
abundance: few
CDR3nt: TGCGCCAGCAGCCAATCGAACACCGGGGAGCTGTTTTTT
CDR3aa: CASSQSNTGELFF

d_gene: TRBD1
j_gene: TRBJ1-3
v_gene: TRBV11-2
abundance: -
CDR3nt: TGTGCCAGCAGCGTGATAGGACAGGCCAGCTCTGGAAACACCATATATTTT
CDR3aa: CASSVIGQASSGNTIYF

d_gene: -
j_gene: TRBJ1-3
v_gene: TRBV5-1
abundance: once
CDR3nt: TGCGCCAGCAGCCAGGGTTCTGGAAACACCATATATTTT
CDR3aa: CASSQGSGNTIYF

d_gene: TRBD2
j_gene: TRBJ2-1
v_gene: TRBV10-3
abundance: few
CDR3nt: TGTGCCATCAGGGTGGGACTAGCGGGGGTTAATGAGCAGTTCTTC
CDR3aa: CAIRVGLAGVNEQFF

d_gene: -
j_gene: TRBJ2-5
v_gene: TRBV20-1
abundance: -
CDR3nt: TGCAGTGCTAGTAAGGGGGAGTTAGGGGAGACCCAGTACTTC
CDR3aa: CSASKGELGETQYF

d_gene: TRBD2
j_gene: TRBJ2-7
v_gene: TRBV11-2
abundance: -
CDR3nt: TGTGCCAGCAGCTCCCTAGCGGGTACCTACGAGCAGTACTTC
CDR3aa: CASSSLAGTYEQYF

d_gene: -
j_gene: TRBJ1-2
v_gene: TRBV30
abundance: few
CDR3nt: TGTGCCTGGAGTGGGGGATCAGGAAGGAGGGGCTACACCTTC
CDR3aa: CAWSGGSGRRGYTF

d_gene: -
j_gene: TRBJ2-5
v_gene: TRBV7-2
abundance: -
CDR3nt: TGTGCCAGCAGCTTAGAGGTGCAGGGACAAGAGACCCAGTACTTC
CDR3aa: CASSLEVQGQETQYF

d_gene: -
j_gene: TRBJ2-5
v_gene: TRBV28
abundance: -
CDR3nt: TGTGCCAGCAGTACACCGGGACTTACACAAGAGACCCAGTACTTC
CDR3aa: CASSTPGLTQETQYF

d_gene: -
j_gene: TRBJ2-6
v_gene: TRBV27
abundance: -
CDR3nt: TGTGCCAGCAGTATATTACAGGTCTCCGGGGCCAACGTCCTGACTTTC
CDR3aa: CASSILQVSGANVLTF

d_gene: -
j_gene: TRBJ1-2
v_gene: TRBV18
abundance: -
CDR3nt: TGTGCCAGCTCACCAGGTGCAGGGTGGTATGGCTACACCTTC
CDR3aa: CASSPGAGWYGYTF

d_gene: -
j_gene: TRBJ1-3
v_gene: TRBV11-2
abundance: -
CDR3nt: TGTGCCAGCCATCTAGGGGGATCTGGAAACACCATATATTTT
CDR3aa: CASHLGGSGNTIYF

d_gene: -
j_gene: TRBJ2-4
v_gene: TRBV9
abundance: -
CDR3nt: TGTGCCAGCAGCGTAGACTCAGCTTCCGGGAACATTCAGTACTTC
CDR3aa: CASSVDSASGNIQYF

d_gene: TRBD1
j_gene: TRBJ1-2
v_gene: TRBV2
abundance: -
CDR3nt: TGTGCCAGCTCCTCTTGGGGACAGGGGCAAGCGGGCTACACCTTC
CDR3aa: CASSSWGQGQAGYTF

d_gene: -
j_gene: TRBJ1-5
v_gene: TRBV10-1
abundance: -
CDR3nt: TGCGCCAGCAGTGAGTTCCTTCAGCCCCAGCATTTT
CDR3aa: CASSEFLQPQHF

d_gene: TRBD1
j_gene: TRBJ1-2
v_gene: TRBV27
abundance: -
CDR3nt: TGTGCCAGCAGGACAGGGGGAGGGGGCTACACCTTC
CDR3aa: CASRTGGGGYTF

d_gene: -
j_gene: TRBJ2-2
v_gene: TRBV7-9
abundance: few
CDR3nt: TGTGCCAGCAGCCCCACCAGTGCCGGGGAGCTGTTTTTT
CDR3aa: CASSPTSAGELFF

d_gene: TRBD1
j_gene: TRBJ2-7
v_gene: TRBV11-2
abundance: -
CDR3nt: TGTGCCAGCAGTCACAGGGGAGAAACCTACGAGCAGTACTTC
CDR3aa: CASSHRGETYEQYF

d_gene: -
j_gene: TRBJ2-1
v_gene: TRBV5-1
abundance: -
CDR3nt: TGCGCCAGCAGCACTTACGTCAGGGGGAGGAAAAATGAGCAGTTCTTC
CDR3aa: CASSTYVRGRKNEQFF

d_gene: -
j_gene: TRBJ1-2
v_gene: TRBV28
abundance: -
CDR3nt: TGTGCCAGCAGTGGGTTCGGGGCGGGATATGGCTACACCTTC
CDR3aa: CASSGFGAGYGYTF

d_gene: TRBD2
j_gene: TRBJ2-1
v_gene: TRBV7-6
abundance: -
CDR3nt: TGTGCCAGCAGCCCTATAGCGGGAGTAGGCTACAATGAGCAGTTCTTC
CDR3aa: CASSPIAGVGYNEQFF

d_gene: -
j_gene: TRBJ2-7
v_gene: TRBV29-1
abundance: -
CDR3nt: TGCAGCGTTGATTCAGGGGGGTACGAGCAGTACTTC
CDR3aa: CSVDSGGYEQYF

d_gene: -
j_gene: TRBJ1-6
v_gene: TRBV11-3
abundance: -
CDR3nt: TGTGCCAGCAGCTTAGATATTGGCATATCACCCCTCCACTTT
CDR3aa: CASSLDIGISPLHF

d_gene: TRBD2
j_gene: TRBJ2-3
v_gene: TRBV7-9
abundance: few
CDR3nt: TGTGCCAGCAGTTTAATTCGGACTAGCGGTAACACAGATACGCAGTATTTT
CDR3aa: CASSLIRTSGNTDTQYF

d_gene: TRBD2
j_gene: TRBJ2-7
v_gene: TRBV6-6
abundance: few
CDR3nt: TGTGCCAGCAGTCAACCGACTAGCGGGGGTGAGCAGTACTTC
CDR3aa: CASSQPTSGGEQYF

d_gene: TRBD2
j_gene: TRBJ2-7
v_gene: TRBV11-1
abundance: -
CDR3nt: TGTGCCAGCAGCTTTGGCGGGGGGAGAATCGAGCAGTACTTC
CDR3aa: CASSFGGGRIEQYF

d_gene: TRBD2
j_gene: TRBJ2-3
v_gene: TRBV4-1
abundance: once
CDR3nt: TGCGCCAGCAGCCAAGATAGCGGGAGGCGTTTGTCGGATACGCAGTATTTT
CDR3aa: CASSQDSGRRLSDTQYF

d_gene: -
j_gene: TRBJ2-7
v_gene: TRBV19
abundance: -
CDR3nt: TGTGCCAGTGCGGGCCAGGGGATATACGAGCAGTACTTC
CDR3aa: CASAGQGIYEQYF

d_gene: TRBD1
j_gene: TRBJ1-2
v_gene: TRBV5-4
abundance: -
CDR3nt: TGTGCCAGCAGCTTGGTCCGAGGGGGCTTGGGGGGCTACACCTTC
CDR3aa: CASSLVRGGLGGYTF

d_gene: -
j_gene: TRBJ2-1
v_gene: TRBV18
abundance: -
CDR3nt: TGTGCCAGCTCACCATTGGGCAACTACAATGAGCAGTTCTTC
CDR3aa: CASSPLGNYNEQFF

d_gene: -
j_gene: TRBJ2-5
v_gene: TRBV7-2
abundance: -
CDR3nt: TGTGCCAGCAGCTTAGGGGGAGCGGATTTGGAGACCCAGTACTTC
CDR3aa: CASSLGGADLETQYF

d_gene: -
j_gene: TRBJ1-1
v_gene: TRBV29-1
abundance: few
CDR3nt: TGCAGCGTTGGCTCTCCCCTAAACACTGAAGCTTTCTTT
CDR3aa: CSVGSPLNTEAFF

d_gene: -
j_gene: TRBJ2-5
v_gene: TRBV5-4
abundance: -
CDR3nt: TGTGCCAGCAGCTTGGTCAGGGAAAATTGGGAGACCCAGTACTTC
CDR3aa: CASSLVRENWETQYF

d_gene: TRBD2
j_gene: TRBJ2-1
v_gene: TRBV28
abundance: -
CDR3nt: TGTGCCAGCAGCCCCGCAGATAGCGGGTTTTATGAGCAGTTCTTC
CDR3aa: CASSPADSGFYEQFF

d_gene: -
j_gene: TRBJ1-1
v_gene: TRBV7-9
abundance: -
CDR3nt: TGTGCCAGCCTAAATGCATACGCGCGCGCTGAAGCTTTCTTT
CDR3aa: CASLNAYARAEAFF

d_gene: -
j_gene: TRBJ1-1
v_gene: TRBV29-1
abundance: -
CDR3nt: TGCAGCGTTGAAGATAGGGGGAACACTGAAGCTTTCTTT
CDR3aa: CSVEDRGNTEAFF

d_gene: -
j_gene: TRBJ1-1
v_gene: TRBV7-9
abundance: -
CDR3nt: TGTGCCAGCACCGGACAGTGGAACACTGAAGCTTTCTTT
CDR3aa: CASTGQWNTEAFF

d_gene: TRBD2
j_gene: TRBJ2-3
v_gene: TRBV3-1/TRBV3-2
abundance: -
CDR3nt: TGTGCCAGCAGCTACACTAGCGGCACAGATACGCAGTATTTT
CDR3aa: CASSYTSGTDTQYF